Sequencing of this T cell receptor beta chain was carried out in a study of patients and donors after allogeneic stem cell transplantation. The CDR3 runs 14 residues. The germline gives CDR1 DFQATT, CDR2 SNEGSKA (reference sequence). J gave up 9 bases and V 2 bases, and 9 bases lay outside the gene matches. This clonotype has just a few counts. A single record per CDR3 protein comes from TCRdb applying MiXCR to the RT-PCR reads. In the table there are about 960,000 distinct CDR3 sequences, roughly 17% of which are singletons. The origin of this receptor is a human donor who was either an allogeneic HSCT recipient or a stem cell or donor lymphocyte infusion donor (not recorded which). It is not recorded whose cells these are; they may come from a transplant donor. The gene calls are TRBV20-1 and TRBJ2-1; 8 nucleotides align to TRBD2. The sequenced sample was blood, either unsorted or a sorted T cell fraction (not recorded which). The CDR3, as DNA: TGCAGTGCTAGAATGCGGGAGGTGGTAGGTGAGCAGTTCTTC. Encoded protein: CSARMREVVGEQFF.